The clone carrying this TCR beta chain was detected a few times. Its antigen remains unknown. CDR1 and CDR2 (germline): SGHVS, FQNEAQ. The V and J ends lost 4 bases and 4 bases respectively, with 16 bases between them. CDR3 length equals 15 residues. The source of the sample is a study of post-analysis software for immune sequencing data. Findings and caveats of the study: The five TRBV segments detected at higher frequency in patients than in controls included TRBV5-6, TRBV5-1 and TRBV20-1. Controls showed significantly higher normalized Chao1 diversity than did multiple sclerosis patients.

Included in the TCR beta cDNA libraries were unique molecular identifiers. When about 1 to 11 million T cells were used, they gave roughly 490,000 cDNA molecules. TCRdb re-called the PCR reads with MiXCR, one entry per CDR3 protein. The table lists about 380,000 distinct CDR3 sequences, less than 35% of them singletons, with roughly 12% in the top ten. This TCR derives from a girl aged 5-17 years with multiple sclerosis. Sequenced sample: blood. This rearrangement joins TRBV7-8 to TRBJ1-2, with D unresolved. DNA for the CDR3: TGTGCCAGCAGCTCGTCTAGGGAAAGGCGCTATGGCTACACCTTC. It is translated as CASSSSRERRYGYTF.